These 8 T cell receptor beta chains originate from one sample sequenced in a study of PD-1 blockade in classical Hodgkin lymphoma. Time point in this sample: cycle 4 day 1 (C4D1), after five to seven weeks of nivolumab. All the patients suffered relapse after autologous stem cell transplantation, and brentuximab vedotin exposure differed. The authors purified CD4+ T cells from thawed PBMCs by magnetic negative selection. TCRdb's copy holds only in-frame clones and misses some; the assay was immunoSEQ multiplex PCR. In the table there are some 30,000 clones, about 81% of which are singletons. The sample consisted of CD4+ T cells from blood, taken before the fourth cycle of nivolumab. The receptors stem from a human donor with classical Hodgkin lymphoma.

V gene TRBV7-2 combines with J gene TRBJ1-1; 9 bases agree with TRBD1. CDR1 and CDR2 (germline): SGHTA, FQGNSA. V was clipped by 5 bases and J by 2 bases; unmatched bases: 6. This CDR3 spans 15 amino acids. The chain's CDR3 is CASSPHTGGNTEAFF. The CDR3, as DNA: TGTGCCAGCAGCCCTCATACAGGGGGCAACACTGAAGCTTTCTTT.

The chain uses TRBV7-9 and TRBJ2-3; D possibly corresponds to TRBD1 (6 bases). Trimming took off 5 bases at V and 4 bases at J, with 13 bases between the two ends. The germline gives CDR1 SEHNR, CDR2 FQNEAQ (reference sequence). This CDR3 has 14 amino acids. As DNA, the CDR3 is TGTGCCAGCAGCCAACAGGGTATTGCAGATACGCAGTATTTT. Its translation is CASSQQGIADTQYF.

A few counts support this clone. The chain uses TRBV6-5 and TRBJ2-2, with D possibly being TRBD1 or TRBD2 (6 bases each). The CDR3 totals 15 residues. Germline V CDR1 and CDR2: MNHEY, SVGAGI. Trimming pared 7 bases from V and 6 bases from J, leaving 18 bases between. CDR3 nucleotide sequence: TGTGCCAGCAAAGAGGACCCGAGGGGGGCCGGGGAGCTGTTTTTT. It codes for CASKEDPRGAGELFF.

The rearrangement uses TRBV7-9 and TRBJ2-1; 9 bases line up with TRBD1. The germline V gene has CDR1 SEHNR and CDR2 FQNEAQ (reference sequence). V was pared by 6 bases and J by 4 bases, with 7 bases of the junction left unmatched. The CDR3 extends over 15 amino acids. DNA for the CDR3: TGTGCCAGCAGATCCACCGGGACAGGGTACAATGAGCAGTTCTTC. This sequence encodes CASRSTGTGYNEQFF.

The V gene is TRBV7-2, the J gene TRBJ2-7; D is ambiguous. The CDR3 totals 14 residues. Germline CDR1 is SGHTA and CDR2 is FQGNSA. Trimming removed 4 bases from V and 6 bases from J, with 16 bases in between. As DNA, the CDR3 is TGTGCCAGCAGCTCGAACCCAATCACGGGCGAGCAGTACTTC. Protein: CASSSNPITGEQYF. Based on the CDR3 plus reference TRBV7-2 and TRBJ2-7, the full variable domain is GAGVSQSPSNKVTEKGKDVELRCDPISGHTALYWYRQSLGQGLEFLIYFQGNSAPDKSGLPSDRFSAERTGGSVSTLTIQRTQQEDSAVYLCASSSNPITGEQYFGPGTRLTVT.

The CDR3 sequence is CASSYAGTSQETQYF. As DNA, the CDR3 is TGTGCCAGCAGTTACGCCGGGACATCCCAAGAGACCCAGTACTTC. The chain recombines TRBV6-5 with TRBJ2-5; D is possibly TRBD1 (6 bases). Germline loops: CDR1 MNHEY, CDR2 SVGAGI. V dropped 2 bases and J dropped 1 base, with 11 bases sitting between them. The CDR3 spans 15 residues.

The chain joins TRBV18 to TRBJ2-3; tentatively, D is TRBD2 (6 bases). Per germline, CDR1 KGHSH and CDR2 LQKENI. This CDR3 comprises 17 residues. V was clipped by 3 bases and J by 2 bases, with 18 bases between them. CDR3 DNA sequence: TGTGCCAGCTCACCGGCAGAAGCGGCGGGGTACACAGATACGCAGTATTTT. Protein: CASSPAEAAGYTDTQYF.

The chain has TRBV6-5 and TRBJ2-7; perhaps TRBD2 as D (6 bases). V was pared by 4 bases and J by 0 bases, with 7 bases between. The CDR3 consists of 13 residues. Germline CDR1 reads MNHEY; CDR2 reads SVGAGI. The chain's CDR3 is CASSSGVSYEQYF. The CDR3 DNA reads TGTGCCAGCAGTTCGGGGGTCTCCTACGAGCAGTACTTC.